The T cell receptor (beta chain) described here comes from a study of T cells in Graves' hyperthyroidism and ophthalmopathy. Overall study findings and caveats: A model of 13 V-J pairs discriminated ophthalmopathy from stable hyperthyroidism.

Many counts were recorded for this clonotype. Its cognate antigen is unknown. Diagnosis of hyperthyroidism was new in patients aged 18 to 65, and its duration was under 2 months. Fresh 10 ml peripheral blood yielded PBMCs. RNA transcripts were the template for amplifying TCR beta CDR3 regions. First-round RT-PCR of the TCR CDR3 relied on the HTBI primer set. A single record per CDR3 protein comes from TCRdb applying MiXCR to the multiplex PCR reads. Among about 290,000 distinct CDR3 sequences listed, roughly 13% were seen once. Trimming left V 9 bases short and J 4 bases short, with 17 bases between. The CDR3 length is 14 residues. CDR1 LNHNV and CDR2 YYDKDF come from the germline V gene (reference sequence).

The sequencing sample was made of blood. This TCR came from a woman between 40 and 50 years old with Graves' hyperthyroidism. This chain uses TRBV15 with TRBJ2-3, with D possibly TRBD2 on 6 matching bases. The CDR3 DNA is TGTGCCACTTCGAGGCGGCGGGGCGCAGATACGCAGTATTTT. Translated: CATSRRRGADTQYF.